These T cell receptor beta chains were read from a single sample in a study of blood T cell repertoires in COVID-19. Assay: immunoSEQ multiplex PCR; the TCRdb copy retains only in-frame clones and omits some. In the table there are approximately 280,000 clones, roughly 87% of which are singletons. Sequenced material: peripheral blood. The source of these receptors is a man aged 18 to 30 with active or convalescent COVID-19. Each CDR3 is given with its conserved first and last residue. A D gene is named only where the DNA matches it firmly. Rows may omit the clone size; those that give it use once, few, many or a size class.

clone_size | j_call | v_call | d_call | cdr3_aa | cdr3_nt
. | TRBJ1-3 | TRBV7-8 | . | CASSSYGRESSGNTIYF | TGTGCCAGCAGCTCATATGGACGGGAGAGCTCTGGAAACACCATATATTTT
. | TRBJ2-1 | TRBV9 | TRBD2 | CASSSTSGGANEQFF | TGTGCCAGCAGCTCGACTAGCGGGGGGGCTAATGAGCAGTTCTTC
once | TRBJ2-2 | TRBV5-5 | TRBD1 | CASSLGDRGTGELFF | TGTGCCAGCAGCTTGGGGGACAGGGGGACCGGGGAGCTGTTTTTT
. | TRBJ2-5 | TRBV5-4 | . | CASSFGRGYQETQYF | TGTGCCAGCAGCTTTGGACGGGGGTACCAAGAGACCCAGTACTTC
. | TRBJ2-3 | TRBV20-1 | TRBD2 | CSASTSAAADTQYF | TGCAGTGCTAGTACTAGCGCGGCGGCAGATACGCAGTATTTT
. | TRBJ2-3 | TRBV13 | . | CASSARDSADTQYF | TGTGCCAGCAGCGCGCGGGACAGTGCAGATACGCAGTATTTT
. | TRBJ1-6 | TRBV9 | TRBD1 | CASSRAGGNSPLHF | TGTGCCAGCAGCCGGGCAGGGGGCAATTCACCCCTCCACTTT
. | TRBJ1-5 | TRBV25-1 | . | CASSEGRGGQPQHF | TGTGCCAGCAGTGAGGGCAGGGGCGGCCAGCCCCAGCATTTT
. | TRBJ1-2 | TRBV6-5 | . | CASSYFGGEAYGYTF | TGTGCCAGCAGTTACTTCGGGGGGGAAGCCTATGGCTACACCTTC
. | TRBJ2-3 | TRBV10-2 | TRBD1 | CASQDRSTDTQYF | TGCGCCAGCCAGGACAGGAGCACAGATACGCAGTATTTT
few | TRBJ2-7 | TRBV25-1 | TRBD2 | CASSPSLAGHFYEQYF | TGTGCCAGCAGTCCCTCACTAGCGGGACACTTCTACGAGCAGTACTTC
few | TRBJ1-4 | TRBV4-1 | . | CASSQRRVENEKLFF | TGCGCCAGCAGCCAAAGGAGAGTAGAGAATGAAAAACTGTTTTTT
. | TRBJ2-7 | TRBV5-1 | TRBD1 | CASSTGTGGLEQYF | TGCGCCAGCAGCACAGGGACAGGGGGGCTCGAGCAGTACTTC
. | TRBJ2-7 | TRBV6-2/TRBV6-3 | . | CASSLGGATYEQYF | TGTGCCAGCAGTTTAGGGGGGGCGACCTACGAGCAGTACTTC
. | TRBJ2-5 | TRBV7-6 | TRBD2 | CASSPGLAGGTLQETQYF | TGTGCCAGCAGCCCCGGACTAGCGGGGGGGACACTCCAAGAGACCCAGTACTTC
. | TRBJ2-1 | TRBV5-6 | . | CASSLDGAWVNEQFF | TGTGCCAGCAGCTTGGATGGGGCTTGGGTCAATGAGCAGTTCTTC
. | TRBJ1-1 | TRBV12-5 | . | CASGGPLNTEAFF | TGTGCTAGTGGTGGCCCGTTGAACACTGAAGCTTTCTTT
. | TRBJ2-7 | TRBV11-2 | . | CASSLDGLVRGGDEQYF | TGTGCCAGCAGCTTAGATGGGTTGGTAAGGGGCGGTGACGAGCAGTACTTC
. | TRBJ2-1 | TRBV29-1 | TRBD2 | CSVQLAGGFHEQFF | TGCAGCGTTCAACTAGCGGGGGGTTTTCATGAGCAGTTCTTC
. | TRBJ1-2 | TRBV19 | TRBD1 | CASSKDRGLYYTF | TGTGCCAGTAGTAAGGACAGGGGGCTATACTACACCTTC
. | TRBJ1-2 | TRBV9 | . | CASSTGGANYGYTF | TGTGCCAGCAGCACCGGGGGGGCTAACTATGGCTACACCTTC
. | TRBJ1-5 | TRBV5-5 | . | CASSSGLDQPQHF | TGTGCCAGCAGCTCAGGGTTAGATCAGCCCCAGCATTTT
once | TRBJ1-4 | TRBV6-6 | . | CASSYGRGNGEKLFF | TGTGCCAGCAGTTATGGGAGGGGGAACGGTGAAAAACTGTTTTTT
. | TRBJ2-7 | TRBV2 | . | CASKNSPYEQYF | TGTGCCAGCAAGAACAGTCCCTACGAGCAGTACTTC
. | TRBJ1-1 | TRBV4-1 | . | CASSQEQENTEAFF | TGCGCCAGCAGCCAAGAACAGGAGAACACTGAAGCTTTCTTT